What follows is one T cell receptor beta chain and its context. Profiled with immunoSEQ multiplex PCR; TCRdb holds only in-frame clones, not every one. The top ten hold around 14% of the sample, which has roughly 13,000 clones, around 79% seen once. The CDR3 consists of 16 residues. The V and J ends lost 0 bases and 0 bases respectively, with 12 bases between them. The V gene's germline CDR1 is LNHNV and CDR2 YYDKDF (reference sequence). The sample's time point: inflamed ileum from the surgical specimen. The source of the sample is a study of T cell repertoires in ileal Crohn's disease. Material for sequencing was ileal tissue. This sequence originates from an adult with Crohn's disease. This sequence joins TRBV15 and TRBJ2-7; TRBD1 or TRBD2 may be the D gene (5 bases each). In nucleotides, the CDR3 is TGTGCCACCAGCAGAGATGGGGACGCAGACTCCTACGAGCAGTACTTC. Amino acid sequence: CATSRDGDADSYEQYF. Drawing the rest from reference TRBV15 and TRBJ2-7, the complete variable domain is DAMVIQNPRYQVTQFGKPVTLSCSQTLNHNVMYWYQQKSSQAPKLLFHYYDKDFNNEADTPDNFQSRRPNTSFCFLDIRSPGLGDTAMYLCATSRDGDADSYEQYFGPGTRLTVT.